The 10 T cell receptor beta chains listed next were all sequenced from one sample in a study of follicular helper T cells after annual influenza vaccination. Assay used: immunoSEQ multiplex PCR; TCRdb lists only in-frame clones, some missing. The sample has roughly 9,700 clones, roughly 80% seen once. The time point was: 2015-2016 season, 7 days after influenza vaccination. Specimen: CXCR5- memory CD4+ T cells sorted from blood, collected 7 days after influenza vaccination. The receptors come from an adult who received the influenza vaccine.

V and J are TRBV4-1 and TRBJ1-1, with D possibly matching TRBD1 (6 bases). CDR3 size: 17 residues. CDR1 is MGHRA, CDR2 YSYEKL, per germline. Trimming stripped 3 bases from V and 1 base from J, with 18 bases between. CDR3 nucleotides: TGCGCCAGCAGCCAGCCACAGGGAAAACTGAAGAACACTGAAGCTTTCTTT. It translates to CASSQPQGKLKNTEAFF.

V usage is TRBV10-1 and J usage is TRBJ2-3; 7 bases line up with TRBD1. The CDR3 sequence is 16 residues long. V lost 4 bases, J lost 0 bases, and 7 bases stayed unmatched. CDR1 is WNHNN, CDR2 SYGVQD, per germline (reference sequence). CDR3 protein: CASSGDSWLSTDTQYF. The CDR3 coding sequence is TGCGCCAGCAGTGGGGACAGCTGGCTTAGCACAGATACGCAGTATTTT.

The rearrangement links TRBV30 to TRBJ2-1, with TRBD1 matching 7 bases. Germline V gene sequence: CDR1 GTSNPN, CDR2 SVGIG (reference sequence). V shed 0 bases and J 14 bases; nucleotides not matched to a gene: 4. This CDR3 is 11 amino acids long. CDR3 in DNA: TGTGCCTGGAGTGTAGCGCAGGGGGAGTTCTTC. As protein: CAWSVAQGEFF.

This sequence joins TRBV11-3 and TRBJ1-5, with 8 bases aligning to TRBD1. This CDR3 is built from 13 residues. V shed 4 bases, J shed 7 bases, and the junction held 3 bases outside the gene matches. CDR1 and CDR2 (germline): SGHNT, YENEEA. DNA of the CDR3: TGTGCCAGCAGCTCCTGGGACAGGCAGCCCCAGCATTTT. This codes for CASSSWDRQPQHF. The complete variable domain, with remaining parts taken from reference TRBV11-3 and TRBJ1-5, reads EAGVVQSPRYKIIEKKQPVAFWCNPISGHNTLYWYLQNLGQGPELLIRYENEEAVDDSQLPKDRFSAERLKGVDSTLKIQPAELGDSAVYLCASSSWDRQPQHFGDGTRLSIL.

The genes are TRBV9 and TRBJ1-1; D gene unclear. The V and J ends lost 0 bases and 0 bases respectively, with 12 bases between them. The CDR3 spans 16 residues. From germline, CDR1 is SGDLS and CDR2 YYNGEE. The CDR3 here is CASSVAGSRVNTEAFF. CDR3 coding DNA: TGTGCCAGCAGCGTAGCAGGTAGTAGGGTGAACACTGAAGCTTTCTTT.

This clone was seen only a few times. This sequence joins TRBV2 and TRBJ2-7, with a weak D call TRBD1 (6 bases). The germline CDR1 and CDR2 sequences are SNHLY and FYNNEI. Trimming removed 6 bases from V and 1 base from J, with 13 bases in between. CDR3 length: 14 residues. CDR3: CASRRQDLSYEQYF. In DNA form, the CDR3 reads TGTGCCAGCAGACGACAGGACTTGTCCTACGAGCAGTACTTC.

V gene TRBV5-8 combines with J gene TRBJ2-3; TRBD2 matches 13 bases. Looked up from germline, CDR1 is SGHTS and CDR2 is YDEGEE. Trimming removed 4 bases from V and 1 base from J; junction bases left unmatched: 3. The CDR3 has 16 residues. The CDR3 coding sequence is TGTGCCAGCAGCCGCGGACTAGCGGGGGGCACAGATACGCAGTATTTT. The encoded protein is CASSRGLAGGTDTQYF.

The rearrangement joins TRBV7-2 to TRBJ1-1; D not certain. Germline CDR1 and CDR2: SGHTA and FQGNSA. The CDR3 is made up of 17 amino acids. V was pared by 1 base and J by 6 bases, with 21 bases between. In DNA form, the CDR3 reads TGTGCCAGCAGCTTAGATGCAGCGGCAGGCCCTACCGCTGAAGCTTTCTTT. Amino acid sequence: CASSLDAAAGPTAEAFF. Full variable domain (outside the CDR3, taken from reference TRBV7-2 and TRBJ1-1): GAGVSQSPSNKVTEKGKDVELRCDPISGHTALYWYRQSLGQGLEFLIYFQGNSAPDKSGLPSDRFSAERTGGSVSTLTIQRTQQEDSAVYLCASSLDAAAGPTAEAFFGQGTRLTVV.

The CDR3 sequence is CSAASGVSTDTQYF. CDR3 bases: TGCAGCGCGGCTAGCGGGGTCAGCACAGATACGCAGTATTTT. This chain uses TRBV29-1 with TRBJ2-3, with 9 positions matching TRBD2. Germline CDR1 is SQVTM and CDR2 is ANQGSEA. J was trimmed by 0 bases and V by 7 bases; bases with no gene match: 5. The CDR3 runs 14 residues.

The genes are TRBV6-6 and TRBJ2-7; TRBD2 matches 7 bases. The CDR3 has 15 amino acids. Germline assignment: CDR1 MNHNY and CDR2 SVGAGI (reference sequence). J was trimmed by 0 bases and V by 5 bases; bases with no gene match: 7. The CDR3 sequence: CASSPERGSSYEQYF. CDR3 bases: TGTGCCAGCAGTCCCGAGCGGGGAAGCTCCTACGAGCAGTACTTC.